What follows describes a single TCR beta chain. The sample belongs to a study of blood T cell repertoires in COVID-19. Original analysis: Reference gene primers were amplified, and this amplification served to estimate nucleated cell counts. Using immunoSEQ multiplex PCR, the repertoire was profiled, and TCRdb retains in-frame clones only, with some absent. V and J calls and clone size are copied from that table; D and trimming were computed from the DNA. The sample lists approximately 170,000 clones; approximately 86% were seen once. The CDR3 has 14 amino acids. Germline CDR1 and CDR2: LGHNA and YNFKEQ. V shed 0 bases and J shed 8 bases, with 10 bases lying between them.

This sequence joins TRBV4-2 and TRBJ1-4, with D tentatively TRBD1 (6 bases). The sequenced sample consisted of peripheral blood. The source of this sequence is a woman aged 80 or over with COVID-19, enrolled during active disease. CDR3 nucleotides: TGTGCCAGCAGCCAAGATTTCAGGGGCGAAAAACTGTTTTTT. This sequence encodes CASSQDFRGEKLFF.